This T cell receptor (beta chain) is from a study of tumor-infiltrating lymphocytes in primary liver carcinoma (dated by TCRdb to the late 2010s). For the wider study: Hepatocellular carcinoma (four) or combined HCC and intrahepatic cholangiocarcinoma (one) was present in the five patients, who were three men and two women aged 30 to 69 years. The tumors of the five patients were staged as T1-T3 N0M0, with maximum diameters ranging from 4.2 to 10 cm. Each sample produced about 3.65 to 7.5 million productive TCRbeta reads, and read depth showed no significant difference between tissue types. TCRbeta repertoire sequencing, expression microarrays and whole-exome sequencing were combined in the study across five regions of each liver tumor, with adjacent normal tissue and blood also included. A total of roughly 35 specimens from 5 patients went through TCRbeta repertoire sequencing, namely 25 tumor regions, 5 adjacent noncancerous liver tissues and 5 peripheral blood samples. Agilent mRNA microarray profiling was performed on the roughly 25 tumor region samples to relate TCRbeta repertoire diversity to the local molecular phenotype. High reproducibility was observed for the technical replicate repertoires, with mean shared-clone rates approximately 0.9 and correlation coefficients above 0.95.

What the authors observed across the whole study: Compared with blood, tumors had a significantly larger share of the repertoire taken up by the top 250 clones (p = 0.039). Only roughly 8-25% of top clones appeared in all five regions of a tumor, which suggests that tumor-infiltrating T cells are spatially heterogeneous. Since the samples were bulk and unsorted, there was no way to compare CD4+ and CD8+ T cell repertoires. The study included only five or six patients, and the authors note findings should be validated in a larger study. Only the TCR beta chain was sequenced, which likely underestimates true repertoire diversity because unpaired alpha chains were not captured. Consistent with antigen-driven expansion, pairs of tumor regions showed higher repertoire overlap (mean around 36%) than either tumor-adjacent pairs (roughly 17%) or tumor-blood pairs (roughly 15%).

About this clonotype: The antigen it binds to is not known. No base-level quality is on record; no much larger clone is a single base apart.

Without any cell sorting, total RNA and DNA were extracted together from around 18-30 mg of bulk tissue using the AllPrep DNA/RNA mini kit. Surgical resection was performed in China between late 2015 and 2016 on about five patients with histopathologically diagnosed primary liver carcinoma. Chronic HBV infection was present in the patients, and the patients were treatment-naive at sampling. Each tumor was sampled at five spatially separated regions: the tumor centre plus the superior, inferior, left-lateral and right-lateral poles. Histological examination found more than 75% viable tumor cells in every tumor sample. Fresh tumor and adjacent tissue pieces were bisected, with one half stored in RNAlater at -80 degrees C and the other half sent for histology. Deletion took 4 bases off V and 1 base off J, with a span of 21 bases between the germline ends. The germline V gene specifies MNHNS as CDR1 and SASEGT as CDR2. The CDR3, cysteine through phenylalanine, is 18 amino acids long. Only the CDR3 region is kept as DNA, spanning 54 bases read in frame from base 1.

Starting from 500 to 600 ng total RNA, TCRbeta-specific cDNA was produced by reverse transcription with a constant-region primer and ProtoScript II reverse transcriptase. TCRbeta libraries were built with three nested multiplex PCR rounds, a slightly modified ARM-PCR procedure. Each of the first two PCR rounds ran for about 10 cycles and used multiplex TRBV1-TRBV30 forward primers together with a Cbeta reverse primer. Sample barcodes and Illumina adapters were added in a final 25-cycle PCR with Deep VentR polymerase. Before sequencing, amplicons of 200-500 bp were purified from gel using a QIAquick gel extraction kit. The TCRbeta amplicons were sequenced with 250-bp paired-end reads on an Illumina HiSeq 2500. The authors processed their data as follows. To recover full CDR3 sequences, reads were quality-trimmed using Trimmomatic v0.33 and paired reads were then merged using FLASH v1.2.11. MiGEC v1.2.1b assigned V, D and J germline segments to the rearranged TCRbeta sequences. VDJtools v1.0.0 computed clonotype statistics and Shannon-Wiener diversity indices. Except for diversity analysis, only the 250 most abundant clonotypes of each sample were used in subsequent analyses to reduce sampling bias. TCRdb reran the public reads through fastp at Q25 and MiXCR, keeping productive beta chains. Under each unique CDR3 protein, matching rows form one entry showing the most common genes and DNA. The V and J calls reflect TCRdb's pipeline rather than the authors' work. The sample includes approximately 47,000 distinct CDR3 sequences, with roughly 77% observed a single time. The top ten clones comprise roughly a quarter of the sample.

Sequencing was carried out using liver tumor tissue from sampling region 3. Per the publication, the cell subset or site label means: tumor region T3, left-lateral pole. This TCR came from a man aged 40-49 years with primary liver carcinoma and hepatitis B virus infection. Recombination connected TRBV6-1 to TRBJ2-3; a weak D assignment points to TRBD2 (5 bases agree). The DNA reads TGTGCCAGCAGTGGACCAGCTGGCGGGCCGTATGGCACAGATACGCAGTATTTT. This is translated as CASSGPAGGPYGTDTQYF.